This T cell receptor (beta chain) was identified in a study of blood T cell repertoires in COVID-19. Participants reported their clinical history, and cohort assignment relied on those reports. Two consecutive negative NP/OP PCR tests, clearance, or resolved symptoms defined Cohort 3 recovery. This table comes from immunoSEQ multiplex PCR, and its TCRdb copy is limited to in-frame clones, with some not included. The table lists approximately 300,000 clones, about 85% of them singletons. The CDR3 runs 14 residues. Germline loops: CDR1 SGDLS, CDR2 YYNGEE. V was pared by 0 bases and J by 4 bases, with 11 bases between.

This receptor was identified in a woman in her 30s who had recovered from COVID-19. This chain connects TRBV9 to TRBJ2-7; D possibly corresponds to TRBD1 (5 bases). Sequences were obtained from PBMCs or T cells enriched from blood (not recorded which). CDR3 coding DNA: TGTGCCAGCAGCGTAGCTCAGGGCGCATACGAGCAGTACTTC. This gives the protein CASSVAQGAYEQYF.